The rows below give T cell receptor beta chains drawn from one sample of a study of cytomegalovirus exposure and HLA in healthy donors. Some clones are missing from TCRdb's copy, which holds only in-frame ones; the method was immunoSEQ multiplex PCR. The table for this sample gives roughly 60,000 clones. The source material was PBMCs. The receptors originated from a woman aged 18-29 years in good health and CMV-seronegative. The CDR3 runs from the conserved cysteine through the conserved F or W. Each record gives: J gene, clone size, D gene, V gene, CDR3 DNA, CDR3 protein. The D gene is left open where the match is weak. The size field is filled for only some rows; it gives once, few, many or a size class.

J: TRBJ1-1; size: NA; D: NA; V: TRBV4-2; DNA: TGTGCCAGCAGCCACCTATACCAGGGGAACACTGAAGCTTTCTTT; CDR3: CASSHLYQGNTEAFF
J: TRBJ1-1; size: NA; D: NA; V: TRBV15; DNA: TGTGCCACCAGCAGAGTCGGCGGTGAAGCTTTCTTT; CDR3: CATSRVGGEAFF
J: TRBJ1-4; size: NA; D: TRBD1; V: TRBV6-1; DNA: TGTGCCAGCAGTGAAACGCACGGGACAGGCCATGAAAAACTGTTTTTT; CDR3: CASSETHGTGHEKLFF
J: TRBJ1-1; size: NA; D: NA; V: TRBV30; DNA: TGTGCCTGGAGCCAAACAGGGTCCACTGAAGCTTTCTTT; CDR3: CAWSQTGSTEAFF
J: TRBJ1-3; size: NA; D: TRBD1; V: TRBV6-1; DNA: TGTGCCTCCCAGGGGGATCCCTCTGGAAACACCATATATTTT; CDR3: CASQGDPSGNTIYF
J: TRBJ1-3; size: NA; D: NA; V: TRBV30; DNA: TGTGCCTGGGCGAACTCTGGAAACACCATATATTTT; CDR3: CAWANSGNTIYF
J: TRBJ1-1; size: NA; D: TRBD1; V: TRBV19; DNA: TGTGCCACTACGTGGGGACAGGCGAACACTGAAGCTTTCTTT; CDR3: CATTWGQANTEAFF
J: TRBJ1-4; size: NA; D: TRBD1; V: TRBV28; DNA: TGTGCCACCACGGGTGCGACAGGGTATGAAAAACTGTTTTTT; CDR3: CATTGATGYEKLFF
J: TRBJ1-6; size: NA; D: NA; V: TRBV6-6; DNA: TGTGCCAGCAGTTACGTGCAGGGGCTCTCACCCCTCCACTTT; CDR3: CASSYVQGLSPLHF
J: TRBJ2-7; size: NA; D: TRBD2; V: TRBV5-6; DNA: TGTGCCAGCAGCTTGTTTGCGGGGGGCCTCCCAACCTACGAGCAGTACTTC; CDR3: CASSLFAGGLPTYEQYF
J: TRBJ2-5; size: NA; D: TRBD1; V: TRBV5-1; DNA: TGCGCCAGCAGCTCCGCACAGGGGTCACGGAGGGAGACCCAGTACTTC; CDR3: CASSSAQGSRRETQYF
J: TRBJ1-2; size: NA; D: NA; V: TRBV30; DNA: TGTGCCTGGAGTTCTATCGGGGGGATCTTCTATGGCTACACCTTC; CDR3: CAWSSIGGIFYGYTF
J: TRBJ2-1; size: NA; D: NA; V: TRBV28; DNA: TGTGCCAGCAGTCCCCCCCTCGGCTCCTACAATGAGCAGTTCTTC; CDR3: CASSPPLGSYNEQFF
J: TRBJ1-1; size: NA; D: NA; V: TRBV5-1; DNA: TGCGCCAGCAGCTTCCGACAGAACACTGAAGCTTTCTTT; CDR3: CASSFRQNTEAFF
J: TRBJ1-1; size: NA; D: TRBD1; V: TRBV4-1; DNA: TGCGCCAGCAGCCACCCACAGGGGGCGCGCACTGAAGCTTTCTTT; CDR3: CASSHPQGARTEAFF
J: TRBJ2-3; size: NA; D: TRBD2; V: TRBV5-1; DNA: TGCGCCAGCAGCTTGGGGCCCGGGCTAGCGGGGAACACAGATACGCAGTATTTT; CDR3: CASSLGPGLAGNTDTQYF
J: TRBJ1-4; size: NA; D: TRBD1; V: TRBV19; DNA: TGTGCCAGTAGTCTTGGACAGGGGTTTGAAAAACTGTTTTTT; CDR3: CASSLGQGFEKLFF
J: TRBJ1-5; size: NA; D: TRBD1; V: TRBV18; DNA: TGTGCCAGCTCAGGGACAGATAATCAGCCCCAGCATTTT; CDR3: CASSGTDNQPQHF
J: TRBJ2-7; size: NA; D: TRBD2; V: TRBV19; DNA: TGTGCCAGTAGTGCGGGAGGATGGAGCTACGAGCAGTACTTC; CDR3: CASSAGGWSYEQYF
J: TRBJ1-1; size: NA; D: NA; V: TRBV30; DNA: TGTGCCTGGACCCATGCCCCGGAGGGGATCACTGAAGCTTTCTTT; CDR3: CAWTHAPEGITEAFF
J: TRBJ2-3; size: medium-sized; D: TRBD1; V: TRBV6-1; DNA: TGTGCCAGCAGCCCGGGACAGGGGGCAGATACGCAGTATTTT; CDR3: CASSPGQGADTQYF
J: TRBJ2-5; size: NA; D: NA; V: TRBV7-9; DNA: TGTGCCAGCAGCTTACTAGCCGTACAAGAGACCCAGTACTTC; CDR3: CASSLLAVQETQYF
J: TRBJ1-5; size: NA; D: NA; V: TRBV5-1; DNA: TGCGCCAGCAGCTTGGACGGACAGTATAGCAATCAGCCCCAGCATTTT; CDR3: CASSLDGQYSNQPQHF
J: TRBJ2-2; size: NA; D: NA; V: TRBV29-1; DNA: TGCAGCGCCCGATGGCTGGGGGCGGGCTTGAACACCGGGGAGCTGTTTTTT; CDR3: CSARWLGAGLNTGELFF
J: TRBJ2-5; size: NA; D: NA; V: TRBV5-1; DNA: TGCGCCAGCAGCTTTCCACCAGAAGAGACCCAGTACTTC; CDR3: CASSFPPEETQYF
J: TRBJ2-7; size: NA; D: TRBD1; V: TRBV6-6; DNA: TGTGCCAGCAGTTGGGGACAGGACACCTACGAGCAGTACTTC; CDR3: CASSWGQDTYEQYF
J: TRBJ2-1; size: NA; D: NA; V: TRBV29-1; DNA: TGCAGCGTTGGCGGGTCATCCTACAATGAGCAGTTCTTC; CDR3: CSVGGSSYNEQFF
J: TRBJ1-2; size: NA; D: NA; V: TRBV7-9; DNA: TGTGCCAGCAGCTTGTTACAGAGGGCAAATGGCTACACCTTC; CDR3: CASSLLQRANGYTF
J: TRBJ2-5; size: NA; D: TRBD1; V: TRBV14; DNA: TGTGCCAGCAGCCAACCAAGGGTGGCAGGGGGCAGGGAGACCCAGTACTTC; CDR3: CASSQPRVAGGRETQYF
J: TRBJ1-1; size: NA; D: NA; V: TRBV7-9; DNA: TGTGCCATCCTGAAGGCGGGGCTAGAAGCTTTCTTT; CDR3: CAILKAGLEAFF
J: TRBJ2-1; size: NA; D: NA; V: TRBV5-1; DNA: TGCGCCAGCAGCTTGTGGGGACAATCGAAAAGCTCCTACAATGAGCAGTTCTTC; CDR3: CASSLWGQSKSSYNEQFF
J: TRBJ1-1; size: NA; D: NA; V: TRBV27; DNA: TGTGCCAGCAGTGCACAGGGCATGAACACTGAAGCTTTCTTT; CDR3: CASSAQGMNTEAFF
J: TRBJ1-1; size: NA; D: TRBD1; V: TRBV5-1; DNA: TGCGCCAGCAGCGTAGAGGGGGCTCACACTGAAGCTTTCTTT; CDR3: CASSVEGAHTEAFF
J: TRBJ2-3; size: NA; D: NA; V: TRBV29-1; DNA: TGCAGCGTTTTGGGCCAGGGGTTTTCGGATACGCAGTATTTT; CDR3: CSVLGQGFSDTQYF
J: TRBJ1-2; size: NA; D: NA; V: TRBV18; DNA: TGTGCCAGCTCAACCACAGGGTCCAACTATGGCTACACCTTC; CDR3: CASSTTGSNYGYTF
J: TRBJ2-6; size: NA; D: NA; V: TRBV19; DNA: TGTGCCAGTAGTCCTCGGTGGAAAGGGGGAGCTGGGGCCAACGTCCTGACTTTC; CDR3: CASSPRWKGGAGANVLTF
J: TRBJ1-2; size: NA; D: NA; V: TRBV5-8; DNA: TGTGCCAGCAGCTCCTATAACTATGGCTACACCTTC; CDR3: CASSSYNYGYTF
J: TRBJ2-7; size: NA; D: TRBD2; V: TRBV28; DNA: TGTGCCAGCGAGGATCCTTTACTAGCGGGAGGGTCGAACGAGCAGTACTTC; CDR3: CASEDPLLAGGSNEQYF
J: TRBJ1-2; size: NA; D: NA; V: TRBV7-3; DNA: TGTGCCAGCACTCAAGACAAAGGGTCGGGAGTATTAGGCTACACCTTC; CDR3: CASTQDKGSGVLGYTF
J: TRBJ1-5; size: NA; D: TRBD1; V: TRBV11-3; DNA: TGTGCCAGCAGCTTCCTACTAACCGACAGGGGTGACAATCAGCCTCAGCATTTT; CDR3: CASSFLLTDRGDNQPQHF
J: TRBJ1-4; size: NA; D: TRBD1; V: TRBV4-2; DNA: TGTGCCAGCAGCCAAGATTCGGGACAGGGTGAAAAACTGTTTTTT; CDR3: CASSQDSGQGEKLFF
J: TRBJ1-1; size: NA; D: NA; V: TRBV7-9; DNA: TGTGCCAGCAATCGAGAGAGGTTGGACACTGAAGCTTTCTTT; CDR3: CASNRERLDTEAFF
J: TRBJ2-2; size: NA; D: NA; V: TRBV6-1; DNA: TGTGCCAGCAGTGGATACAGGGGGGGAACCGGGGAGCTGTTTTTT; CDR3: CASSGYRGGTGELFF
J: TRBJ2-1; size: NA; D: TRBD2; V: TRBV10-2; DNA: TGCGCCAGCAGTGGGCCCCTAGGCGGGGGGATCGACAATGAGCAGTTCTTC; CDR3: CASSGPLGGGIDNEQFF